This T cell receptor beta chain stems from a study of T cells in Graves' hyperthyroidism and ophthalmopathy. The CDR3 covers 14 residues. The V end lost 2 bases, the J end lost 2 bases, and 6 bases lay between the germline ends. It was approximately 9.7 ml of fresh peripheral blood that supplied the PBMCs. Whole-study results and caveats: A median around six months before onset, the model predicted ophthalmopathy.

Template material for amplifying TCR beta CDR3 regions consisted of RNA transcripts. During a first-round RT-PCR of the TCR CDR3, the HTBI primer set was used. TCRdb independently ran MiXCR on the multiplex PCR reads; one entry per CDR3 protein. This sample yields about 720,000 distinct CDR3 sequences, of which roughly 15% are seen a single time; under 10% belongs to the top ten. In this sample, this clonotype turned up a few times. Its antigen is as yet unknown. The sequenced sample was blood. The chain recombines TRBV12-3 or TRBV12-4 with TRBJ2-2; D is unclear. This clonotype was sampled from a man in his late teens or twenties with Graves' hyperthyroidism. CDR3 coding DNA: TGTGCCAGCAGTTTAACCTATAACACCGGGGAGCTGTTTTTT. It is translated as CASSLTYNTGELFF.